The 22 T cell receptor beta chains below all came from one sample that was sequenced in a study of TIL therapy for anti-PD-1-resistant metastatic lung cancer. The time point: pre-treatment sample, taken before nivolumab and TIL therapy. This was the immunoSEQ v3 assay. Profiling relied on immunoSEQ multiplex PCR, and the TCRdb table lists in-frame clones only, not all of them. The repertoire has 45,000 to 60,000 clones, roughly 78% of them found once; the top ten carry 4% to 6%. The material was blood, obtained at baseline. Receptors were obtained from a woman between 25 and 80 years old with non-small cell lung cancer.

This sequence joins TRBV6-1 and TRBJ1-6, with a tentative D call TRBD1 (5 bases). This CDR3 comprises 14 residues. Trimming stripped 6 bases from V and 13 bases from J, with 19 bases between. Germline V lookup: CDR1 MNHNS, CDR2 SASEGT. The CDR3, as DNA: TGTGCCAGCAGCACCGGGACGGTCGGAATCCCCCTCCACTTT. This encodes CASSTGTVGIPLHF.

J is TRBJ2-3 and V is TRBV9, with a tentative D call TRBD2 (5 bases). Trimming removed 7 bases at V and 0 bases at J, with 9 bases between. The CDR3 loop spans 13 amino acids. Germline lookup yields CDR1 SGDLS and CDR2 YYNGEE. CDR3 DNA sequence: TGTGCCAGCGGACTGACTAGCACAGATACGCAGTATTTT. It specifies CASGLTSTDTQYF.

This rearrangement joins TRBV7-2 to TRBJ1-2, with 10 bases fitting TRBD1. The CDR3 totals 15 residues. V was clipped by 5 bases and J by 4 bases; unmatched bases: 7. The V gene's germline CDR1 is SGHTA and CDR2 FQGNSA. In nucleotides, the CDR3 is TGTGCCAGCAGCCAAGTGGGACAGGGGCTCTATGGCTACACCTTC. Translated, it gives CASSQVGQGLYGYTF.

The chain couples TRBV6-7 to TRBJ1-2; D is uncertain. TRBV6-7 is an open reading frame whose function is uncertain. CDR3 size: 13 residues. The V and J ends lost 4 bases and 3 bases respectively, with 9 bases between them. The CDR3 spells CASSFRLYYGYTF. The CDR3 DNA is TGTGCCAGCAGTTTCCGCCTGTACTATGGCTACACCTTC.

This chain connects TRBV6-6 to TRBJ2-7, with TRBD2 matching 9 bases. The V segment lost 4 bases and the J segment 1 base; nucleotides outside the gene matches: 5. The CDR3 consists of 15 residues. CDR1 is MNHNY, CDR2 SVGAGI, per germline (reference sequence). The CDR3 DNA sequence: TGTGCCAGCAGTTGGAGCGGGGGGTCTTCCTACGAGCAGTACTTC. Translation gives CASSWSGGSSYEQYF.

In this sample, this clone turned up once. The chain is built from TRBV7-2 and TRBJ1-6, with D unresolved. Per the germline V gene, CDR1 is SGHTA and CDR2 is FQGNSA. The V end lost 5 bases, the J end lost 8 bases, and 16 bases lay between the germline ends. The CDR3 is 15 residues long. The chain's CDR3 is CASSPGLPQDSPLHF. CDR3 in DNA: TGTGCCAGCAGCCCTGGACTGCCCCAGGATTCACCCCTCCACTTT.

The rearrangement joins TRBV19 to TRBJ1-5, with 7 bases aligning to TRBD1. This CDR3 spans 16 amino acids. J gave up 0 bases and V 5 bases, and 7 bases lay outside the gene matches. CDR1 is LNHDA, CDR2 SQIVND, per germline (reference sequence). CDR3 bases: TGTGCCAGTAGTGCCGACAGGGTTTATAGCAATCAGCCCCAGCATTTT. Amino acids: CASSADRVYSNQPQHF.

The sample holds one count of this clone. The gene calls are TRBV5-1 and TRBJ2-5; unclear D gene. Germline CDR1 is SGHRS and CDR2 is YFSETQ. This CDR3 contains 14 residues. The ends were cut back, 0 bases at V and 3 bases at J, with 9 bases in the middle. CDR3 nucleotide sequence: TGCGCCAGCAGCTTGGGACAAACCAAAGAGACCCAGTACTTC. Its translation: CASSLGQTKETQYF.

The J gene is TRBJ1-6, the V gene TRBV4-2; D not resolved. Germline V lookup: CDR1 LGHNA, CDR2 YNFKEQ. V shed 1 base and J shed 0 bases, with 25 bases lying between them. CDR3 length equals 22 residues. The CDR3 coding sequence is TGTGCCAGCAGCCAAGTCAGTGGCACGGCGGCAACTTTTAGCTCCTATAATTCACCCCTCCACTTT. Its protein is CASSQVSGTAATFSSYNSPLHF.

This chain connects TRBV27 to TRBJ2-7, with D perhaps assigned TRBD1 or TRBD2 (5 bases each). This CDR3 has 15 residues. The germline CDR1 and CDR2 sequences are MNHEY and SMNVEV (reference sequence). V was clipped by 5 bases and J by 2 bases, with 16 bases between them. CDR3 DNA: TGTGCCAGCAGTCCTAATTCGGGACCGGCCTACGAGCAGTACTTC. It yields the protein CASSPNSGPAYEQYF.

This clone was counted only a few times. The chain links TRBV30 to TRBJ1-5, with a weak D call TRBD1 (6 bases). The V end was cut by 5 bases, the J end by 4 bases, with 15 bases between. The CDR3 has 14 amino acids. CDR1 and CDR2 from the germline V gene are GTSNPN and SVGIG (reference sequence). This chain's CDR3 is CAWDNGGANQPQHF. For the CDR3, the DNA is TGTGCCTGGGATAATGGGGGGGCGAATCAGCCCCAGCATTTT.

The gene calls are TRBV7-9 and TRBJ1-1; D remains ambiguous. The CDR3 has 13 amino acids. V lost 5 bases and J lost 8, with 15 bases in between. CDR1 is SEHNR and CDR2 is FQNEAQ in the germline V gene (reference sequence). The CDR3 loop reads CASSLDSWTEAFF. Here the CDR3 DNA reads TGTGCCAGCAGCCTGGATTCGTGGACCGAAGCTTTCTTT.

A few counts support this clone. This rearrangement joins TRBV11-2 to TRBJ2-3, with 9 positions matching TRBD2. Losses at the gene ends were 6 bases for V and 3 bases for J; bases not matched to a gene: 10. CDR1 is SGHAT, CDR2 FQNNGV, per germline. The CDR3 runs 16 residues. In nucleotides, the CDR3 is TGTGCCAGCAGGCAAAAAAGTAGCGGGGGTACAGATACGCAGTATTTT. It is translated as CASRQKSSGGTDTQYF.

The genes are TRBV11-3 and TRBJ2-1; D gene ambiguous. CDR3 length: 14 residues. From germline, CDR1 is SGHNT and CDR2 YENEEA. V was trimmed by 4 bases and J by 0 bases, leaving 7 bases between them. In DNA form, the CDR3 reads TGTGCCAGCAGCTCTACGAGCTCCTACAATGAGCAGTTCTTC. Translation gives CASSSTSSYNEQFF.

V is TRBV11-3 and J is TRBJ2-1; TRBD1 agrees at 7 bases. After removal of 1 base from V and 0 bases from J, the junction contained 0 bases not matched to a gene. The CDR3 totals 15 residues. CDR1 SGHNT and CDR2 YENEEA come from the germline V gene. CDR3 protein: CASSLGDSSYNEQFF. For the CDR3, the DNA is TGTGCCAGCAGCTTAGGGGACAGCTCCTACAATGAGCAGTTCTTC.

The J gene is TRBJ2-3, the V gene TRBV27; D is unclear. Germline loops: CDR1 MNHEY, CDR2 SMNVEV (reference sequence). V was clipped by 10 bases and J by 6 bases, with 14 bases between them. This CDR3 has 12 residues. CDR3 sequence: CATSTMRDTQYF. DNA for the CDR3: TGTGCCACCTCAACTATGCGGGATACGCAGTATTTT.

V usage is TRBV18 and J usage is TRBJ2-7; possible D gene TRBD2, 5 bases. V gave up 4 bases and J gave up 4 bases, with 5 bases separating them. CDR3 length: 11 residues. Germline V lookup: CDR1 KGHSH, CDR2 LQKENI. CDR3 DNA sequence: TGTGCCAGCTCACGACTATACGAGCAGTACTTC. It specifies CASSRLYEQYF.

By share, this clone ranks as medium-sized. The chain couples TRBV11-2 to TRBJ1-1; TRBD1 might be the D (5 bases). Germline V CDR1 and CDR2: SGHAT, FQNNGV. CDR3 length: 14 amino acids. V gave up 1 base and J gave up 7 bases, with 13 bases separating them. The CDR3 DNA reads TGTGCCAGCAGCTTAGTTTTCGGGGCGGATGAAGCTTTCTTT. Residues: CASSLVFGADEAFF.

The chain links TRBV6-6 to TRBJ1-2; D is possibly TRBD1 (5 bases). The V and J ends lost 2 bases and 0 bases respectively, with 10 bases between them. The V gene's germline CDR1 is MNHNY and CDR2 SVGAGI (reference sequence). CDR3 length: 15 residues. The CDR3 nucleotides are TGTGCCAGCAGTTACGGGACCGCTTCTAACTATGGCTACACCTTC. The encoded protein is CASSYGTASNYGYTF.

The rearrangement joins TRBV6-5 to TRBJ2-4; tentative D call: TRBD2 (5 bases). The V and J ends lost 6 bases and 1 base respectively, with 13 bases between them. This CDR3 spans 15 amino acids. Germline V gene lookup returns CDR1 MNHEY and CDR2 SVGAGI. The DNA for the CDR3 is TGTGCCAGCAGGCCCCCGGGATGGGCCAAAAACATTCAGTACTTC. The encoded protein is CASRPPGWAKNIQYF.

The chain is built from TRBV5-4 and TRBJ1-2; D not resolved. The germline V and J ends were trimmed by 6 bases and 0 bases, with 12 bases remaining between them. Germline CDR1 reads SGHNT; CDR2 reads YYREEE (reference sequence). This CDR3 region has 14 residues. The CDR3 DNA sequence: TGTGCCAGCAACCACAAAGCCCCTAACTATGGCTACACCTTC. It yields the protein CASNHKAPNYGYTF.

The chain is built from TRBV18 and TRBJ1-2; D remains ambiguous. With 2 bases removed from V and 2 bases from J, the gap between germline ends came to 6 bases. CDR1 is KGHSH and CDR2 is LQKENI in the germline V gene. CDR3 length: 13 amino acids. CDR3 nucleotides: TGTGCCAGCTCACCAGGACTCAACTATGGCTACACCTTC. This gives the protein CASSPGLNYGYTF.